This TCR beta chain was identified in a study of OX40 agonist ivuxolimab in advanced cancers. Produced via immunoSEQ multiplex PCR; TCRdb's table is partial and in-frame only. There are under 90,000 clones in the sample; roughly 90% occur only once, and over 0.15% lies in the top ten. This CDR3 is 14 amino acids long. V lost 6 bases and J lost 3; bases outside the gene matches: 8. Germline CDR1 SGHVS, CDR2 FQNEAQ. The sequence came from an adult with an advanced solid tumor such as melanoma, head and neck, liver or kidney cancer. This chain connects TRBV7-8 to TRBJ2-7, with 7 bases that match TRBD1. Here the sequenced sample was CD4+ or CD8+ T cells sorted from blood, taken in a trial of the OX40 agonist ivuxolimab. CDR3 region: CASRPEGGVYEQYF. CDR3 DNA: TGTGCCAGCAGGCCCGAAGGGGGCGTCTACGAGCAGTACTTC. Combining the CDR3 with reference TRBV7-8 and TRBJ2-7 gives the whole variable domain GAGVSQSPRYKVAKRGQDVALRCDPISGHVSLFWYQQALGQGPEFLTYFQNEAQLDKSGLPSDRFFAERPEGSVSTLKIQRTQQEDSAVYLCASRPEGGVYEQYFGPGTRLTVT.